A single sample gave rise to the 24 T cell receptor beta chains below, sequenced in a study of blood T cells in healthy people across ages. Together with a sample-barcoded 5' primer, a J-beta primer mix was included in a second PCR lasting roughly 6 to 12 cycles. From the 5' RACE reads, TCRdb called clonotypes with MiXCR, one entry per CDR3 protein. Of roughly 1,100,000 distinct CDR3 sequences listed, about 25% were seen once; the top ten hold 0.75%. This same sample was also taken into another study, of T cells of mothers and their children.

Specimen: blood. Every receptor here comes from a girl aged 2 to 10 in good health.

This clonotype was observed a handful of times. The genes are TRBV6-6 and TRBJ2-5; D unresolved. V was pared by 6 bases and J by 2 bases, with 7 bases between. The CDR3 is made up of 12 amino acids. Germline CDR1 reads MNHNY; CDR2 reads SVGAGI (reference sequence). For the CDR3, the DNA is TGTGCCAGCAGCTGGTCACAAGAGACCCAGTACTTC. As protein: CASSWSQETQYF.

This clonotype appeared a few times. V gene TRBV10-3 combines with J gene TRBJ1-5, with no clear D. The germline gives CDR1 ENHRY, CDR2 SYGVKD. V lost 3 bases and J 1 base, leaving 4 bases between the germline ends. CDR3 length: 13 amino acids. This chain's CDR3 is CAISDESNQPQHF. The DNA of the CDR3 is TGTGCCATCAGTGATGAGAGCAATCAGCCCCAGCATTTT.

The V gene is TRBV10-3, the J gene TRBJ2-7; 8 nucleotides align to TRBD1. With V trimmed by 6 bases and J by 7 bases, 5 bases remained unmatched. CDR3 length equals 12 residues. Germline loops: CDR1 ENHRY, CDR2 SYGVKD. As DNA, the CDR3 is TGTGCCATCAGCAGCCGGGACAGGGAGCAGTACTTC. Amino acids: CAISSRDREQYF.

This clonotype has only one observation. This chain connects TRBV20-1 to TRBJ2-3, with 13 positions matching TRBD2. Germline CDR1 DFQATT, CDR2 SNEGSKA (reference sequence). CDR3 size: 14 residues. The V gene end was trimmed by 3 bases and the J gene end by 7 bases; junction bases not matched to a gene: 4. DNA for the CDR3: TGCAGTGCTAGGGGGACTAGCGGGGAGAATACGCAGTATTTT. Amino acid sequence: CSARGTSGENTQYF.

This clonotype was detected once. V gene TRBV7-9 combines with J gene TRBJ1-2; TRBD1 might be the D (5 bases). Germline loops: CDR1 SEHNR, CDR2 FQNEAQ (reference sequence). The V end lost 6 bases, the J end lost 4 bases, and 15 bases lay between the germline ends. This CDR3 contains 14 residues. The CDR3 region is CASRLFGGAYGYTF. DNA of the CDR3: TGTGCCAGCAGGCTGTTCGGAGGGGCCTATGGCTACACCTTC.

For the CDR3, the DNA is TGCAGCGTTGAAATGGGACAGCCTTCCTACGAGCAGTACTTC. It codes for CSVEMGQPSYEQYF. The rearrangement links TRBV29-1 to TRBJ2-7, with 7 bases aligning to TRBD1. From germline, CDR1 is SQVTM and CDR2 ANQGSEA. Trimming took 2 bases from V and 1 from J; bases not matched to a gene: 5. This CDR3 is built from 14 residues.

In this sample, this clonotype turned up a few times. The rearrangement joins TRBV7-9 to TRBJ2-5; D possibly corresponds to TRBD1 (5 bases). Trimming took 5 bases from V and 3 from J, leaving 10 bases between them. Germline V gene lookup returns CDR1 SEHNR and CDR2 FQNEAQ (reference sequence). The CDR3 contains 13 residues. CDR3 region: CASSQGFEETQYF. CDR3 in DNA: TGTGCCAGCAGCCAGGGTTTCGAAGAGACCCAGTACTTC.

The J gene is TRBJ2-7, the V gene TRBV27, with D possibly matching TRBD1 (6 bases). Per germline, CDR1 MNHEY and CDR2 SMNVEV (reference sequence). V lost 5 bases to trimming and J lost 6 bases, with 20 bases between them. This CDR3 contains 15 residues. The CDR3 DNA reads as TGTGCCAGCAGTGTAATCCAGGGGTTGCCCGCCGAGCAGTACTTC. Its translation: CASSVIQGLPAEQYF.

This clonotype was detected a few times. The chain links TRBV6-1 to TRBJ2-5, with D unresolved. Trimming shortened V by 2 bases and J by 0 bases, and 13 bases separated the two germline ends. Germline V gene lookup returns CDR1 MNHNS and CDR2 SASEGT. This CDR3 region has 16 residues. The CDR3 is CASSEFNQLYQETQYF. As DNA, the CDR3 is TGTGCCAGCAGTGAATTTAACCAGTTGTACCAAGAGACCCAGTACTTC.

The chain has TRBV29-1 and TRBJ2-3, with a weak D call TRBD2 (6 bases). Germline values: CDR1 SQVTM, CDR2 ANQGSEA. This CDR3 spans 15 amino acids. Trimming stripped 3 bases from V and 5 bases from J, with 18 bases between. CDR3 loop: CSVDSGEPRGDTQYF. In DNA form, the CDR3 reads TGCAGCGTTGACTCGGGGGAACCCCGCGGAGATACGCAGTATTTT.

The rearrangement links TRBV7-3 to TRBJ2-3; possibly TRBD1 or TRBD2 for D (5 bases each). The CDR3 spans 15 residues. CDR1 and CDR2 from the germline V gene are SGHTA and FQGTGA. The V end was cut by 5 bases, the J end by 9 bases, with 21 bases between. The CDR3 region has the DNA TGTGCCAGCAGCCCCTTTCCCGGGGTCTCAGGGACGCAGTATTTT. Its translation: CASSPFPGVSGTQYF.

The chain couples TRBV2 to TRBJ1-6, with no clear D. Germline CDR1 reads SNHLY; CDR2 reads FYNNEI. The V end was cut by 2 bases, the J end by 8 bases, with 19 bases between. This CDR3 has 17 residues. This chain's CDR3 is CASSEPPNGVGYSPLHF. CDR3 DNA: TGTGCCAGCAGTGAACCTCCAAACGGGGTGGGCTATTCACCCCTCCACTTT.

Only a few counts were recorded for this clonotype. This chain uses TRBV7-9 with TRBJ1-1; D is unclear. Trimming removed 3 bases at V and 3 bases at J, with 11 bases between. Germline CDR1 is SEHNR and CDR2 is FQNEAQ (reference sequence). The CDR3 runs 14 residues. The CDR3 DNA reads as TGTGCCAGCAGCTTTCAGGACCCGGACACTGAAGCTTTCTTT. It codes for CASSFQDPDTEAFF.

The chain links TRBV5-1 to TRBJ2-3; TRBD1 or TRBD2 may be the D gene (5 bases each). V was clipped by 3 bases and J by 6 bases, with 20 bases between them. This CDR3 has 16 residues. Germline loops: CDR1 SGHRS, CDR2 YFSETQ. In DNA, the CDR3 is TGCGCCAGCAGCTGGTGGGGGTCCCTAGGAGAGGATACGCAGTATTTT. Translated, it gives CASSWWGSLGEDTQYF.

This clonotype was observed a handful of times. The chain is built from TRBV28 and TRBJ1-5, with 8 bases identical to TRBD1. The junction had 6 bases not matched to a gene; V was cut back by 6 bases and J by 2 bases. The CDR3 length is 15 residues. Germline CDR1 MDHEN, CDR2 SYDVKM. Here the CDR3 reads CASSPQGAGNQPQHF. CDR3 DNA sequence: TGTGCCAGCAGCCCTCAGGGGGCTGGCAATCAGCCCCAGCATTTT.

The V and J genes are TRBV7-6 and TRBJ2-5; D ambiguous. The V gene lost 5 bases and the J gene lost 5 bases, with 9 bases spanning the gap. The germline gives CDR1 SGHVS, CDR2 FNYEAQ. This CDR3 spans 12 amino acids. CDR3 in amino acids: CASSTELETQYF. The CDR3 DNA sequence: TGTGCCAGCAGCACCGAACTGGAGACCCAGTACTTC.

J is TRBJ2-5 and V is TRBV3-1; D unclear. This CDR3 is built from 16 residues. The V gene lost 7 bases and the J gene lost 2 bases, with 20 bases spanning the gap. Germline assignment: CDR1 LGHDT and CDR2 YNNKEL (reference sequence). CDR3 nucleotide sequence: TGTGCCAGCAACCACGATCGACCGCCGTCACAAGAGACCCAGTACTTC. Translating it yields CASNHDRPPSQETQYF.

This chain connects TRBV24-1 to TRBJ2-7; weak D call: TRBD2 (7 bases). The CDR3 covers 13 residues. V gave up 7 bases and J gave up 5 bases, with 14 bases separating them. CDR1 and CDR2 from the germline V gene are KGHDR and SFDVKD. CDR3 sequence (DNA): TGTGCCACCAGACAGGGAGGGTCGGACGAGCAGTACTTC. It translates to CATRQGGSDEQYF.

For the CDR3, the DNA is TGCGCCAGCAGCCAAGGGTTTGGGGGCGCGGGCACTGAAGCTTTCTTT. It translates to CASSQGFGGAGTEAFF. V and J are TRBV4-1 and TRBJ1-1, with D tentatively TRBD1 (6 bases). Germline-derived CDR1 and CDR2 are MGHRA and YSYEKL. The CDR3 spans 16 residues. V was trimmed by 1 base and J by 4 bases, leaving 16 bases between them.

This clonotype was observed many times. The V gene is TRBV6-5, the J gene TRBJ2-6, with D hard to call. V lost 2 bases and J lost 2, with 10 bases in between. CDR1 and CDR2 from the germline V gene are MNHEY and SVGAGI. The CDR3 is 16 amino acids. As DNA, the CDR3 is TGTGCCAGCAGTTACGGGCCGGTCGCTGGGGCCAACGTCCTGACTTTC. Translated: CASSYGPVAGANVLTF.

The chain employs TRBV5-6 and TRBJ2-5; D is perhaps TRBD1 or TRBD2 (5 bases each). Germline CDR1 is SGHDT and CDR2 is YYEEEE. The CDR3 extends over 16 amino acids. Trimming cost V 4 bases and J 9 bases, with 25 bases left between them. The DNA for the CDR3 is TGTGCCAGCAGCGGAAGGCAGGGACGAGCCTCGAGGGCCCAGTACTTC. The encoded protein is CASSGRQGRASRAQYF. Full variable domain (missing parts from reference TRBV5-6 and TRBJ2-5): DAGVTQSPTHLIKTRGQQVTLRCSPKSGHDTVSWYQQALGQGPQFIFQYYEEEERQRGNFPDRFSGHQFPNYSSELNVNALLLGDSALYLCASSGRQGRASRAQYFGPGTRLLVL.

At least ten counts were recorded for this clonotype. The chain employs TRBV7-2 and TRBJ2-3; D is ambiguous. Trimming stripped 1 base from V and 1 base from J, with 9 bases between. This CDR3 comprises 15 residues. CDR1 is SGHTA and CDR2 is FQGNSA in the germline V gene. Here the CDR3 reads CASSLGYRGTDTQYF. The DNA of the CDR3 is TGTGCCAGCAGCTTAGGCTACCGGGGCACAGATACGCAGTATTTT.

J is TRBJ2-3 and V is TRBV7-2; the match to TRBD2 covers 7 bases. Germline lookup yields CDR1 SGHTA and CDR2 FQGNSA. The CDR3 runs 16 residues. Losses at the gene ends were 1 base for V and 1 base for J; bases not matched to a gene: 5. The CDR3 loop is CASSLEASGGTDTQYF. The CDR3 region has the DNA TGTGCCAGCAGCTTAGAGGCTAGCGGCGGCACAGATACGCAGTATTTT. Combining the CDR3 with reference TRBV7-2 and TRBJ2-3 gives the whole variable domain GAGVSQSPSNKVTEKGKDVELRCDPISGHTALYWYRQSLGQGLEFLIYFQGNSAPDKSGLPSDRFSAERTGGSVSTLTIQRTQQEDSAVYLCASSLEASGGTDTQYFGPGTRLTVL.

This clonotype was recorded a few times. The chain couples TRBV7-9 to TRBJ1-2; weak D call: TRBD1 (5 bases). CDR1 and CDR2 from the germline V gene are SEHNR and FQNEAQ (reference sequence). The CDR3 has 14 residues. Trimming pared 4 bases from V and 7 bases from J, leaving 16 bases between. Here the CDR3 reads CASSSPGAGGGYTF. The CDR3 nucleotides read TGTGCCAGCAGCTCCCCCGGGGCAGGAGGTGGCTACACCTTC. The whole variable domain, filled in from reference TRBV7-9 and TRBJ1-2, reads DTGVSQNPRHKITKRGQNVTFRCDPISEHNRLYWYRQTLGQGPEFLTYFQNEAQLEKSRLLSDRFSAERPKGSFSTLEIQRTEQGDSAMYLCASSSPGAGGGYTFGSGTRLTVV.